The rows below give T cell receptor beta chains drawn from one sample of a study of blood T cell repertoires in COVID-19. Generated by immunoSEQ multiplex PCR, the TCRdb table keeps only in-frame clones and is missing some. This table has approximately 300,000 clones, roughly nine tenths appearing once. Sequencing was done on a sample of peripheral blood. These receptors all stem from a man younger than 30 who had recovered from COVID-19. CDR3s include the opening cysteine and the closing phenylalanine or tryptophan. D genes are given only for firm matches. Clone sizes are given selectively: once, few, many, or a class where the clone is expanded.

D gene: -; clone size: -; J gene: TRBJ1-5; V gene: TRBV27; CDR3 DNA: TGTGCCAGCAGTTCCTACTCAGGGGTGAATCAGCCCCAGCATTTT; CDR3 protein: CASSSYSGVNQPQHF
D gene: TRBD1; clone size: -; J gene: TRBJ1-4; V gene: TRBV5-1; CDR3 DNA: TGCGCCAGCAGACCCCAGGGGGCGAGTAATGAAAAACTGTTTTTT; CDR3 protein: CASRPQGASNEKLFF
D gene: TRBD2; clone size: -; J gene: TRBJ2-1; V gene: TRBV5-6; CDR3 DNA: TGTGCCACCCCCGAGGCGGGAGGGTCCTACAATGAGCAGTTCTTC; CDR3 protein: CATPEAGGSYNEQFF
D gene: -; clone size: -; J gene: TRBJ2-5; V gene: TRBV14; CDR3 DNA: TGTGCCAGCAGCCAAGGTCTGGCGGGGGCCCCAGAGACCCAGTACTTC; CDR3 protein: CASSQGLAGAPETQYF
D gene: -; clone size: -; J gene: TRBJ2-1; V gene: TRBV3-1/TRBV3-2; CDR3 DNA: TGTGCCAGCAGCCAAGAAGTAGGGGGCGGGGATGAGCAGTTCTTC; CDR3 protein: CASSQEVGGGDEQFF
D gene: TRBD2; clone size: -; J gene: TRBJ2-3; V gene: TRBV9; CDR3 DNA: TGTGCCAGCAGCCCCGGACTAGCGGGAGGCACGGGTACGCAGTATTTT; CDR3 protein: CASSPGLAGGTGTQYF
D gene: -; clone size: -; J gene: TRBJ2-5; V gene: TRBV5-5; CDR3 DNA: TGTGCCAGCAGCAGGAGTTTCCAAGAGACCCAGTACTTC; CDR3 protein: CASSRSFQETQYF
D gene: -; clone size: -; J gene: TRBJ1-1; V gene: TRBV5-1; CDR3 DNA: TGCGCCAGCAGCTTGGAGGGAGCGAACACTGAAGCTTTCTTT; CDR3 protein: CASSLEGANTEAFF
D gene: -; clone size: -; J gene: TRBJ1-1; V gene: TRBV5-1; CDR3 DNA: TGCGCCAGCAGCTTGGTGGGCCATGACACTGAAGCTTTCTTT; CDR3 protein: CASSLVGHDTEAFF
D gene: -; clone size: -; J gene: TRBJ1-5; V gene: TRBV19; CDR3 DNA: TGTGCCAGTATTGAGGGTTTAAATCAGCCCCAGCATTTT; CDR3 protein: CASIEGLNQPQHF
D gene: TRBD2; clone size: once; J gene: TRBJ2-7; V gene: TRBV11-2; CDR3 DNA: TGTGCCAGCAGCTTAGTCGGGGGGTCCGGGGAGCAGTACTTC; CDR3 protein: CASSLVGGSGEQYF
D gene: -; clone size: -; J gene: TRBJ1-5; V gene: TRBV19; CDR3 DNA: TGTGCCAGTAGTAGGGGGCTCAATCAGCCCCAGCATTTT; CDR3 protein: CASSRGLNQPQHF
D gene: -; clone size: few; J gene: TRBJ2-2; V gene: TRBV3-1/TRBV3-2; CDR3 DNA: TGTGCCAGCAGCCATACGAACACCGGGGAGCTGTTTTTT; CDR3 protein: CASSHTNTGELFF
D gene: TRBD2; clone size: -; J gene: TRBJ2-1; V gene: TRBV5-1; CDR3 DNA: TGCGCCAGCAGCCCAACCATACTAGCGGGAGGTGATGAGCAGTTCTTC; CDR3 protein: CASSPTILAGGDEQFF
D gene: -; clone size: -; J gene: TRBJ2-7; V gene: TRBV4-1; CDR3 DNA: TGCGCCAGCAGCCAAGGTGGAGGCGAGCAGTACTTC; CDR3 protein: CASSQGGGEQYF
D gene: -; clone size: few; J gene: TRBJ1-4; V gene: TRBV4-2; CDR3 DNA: TGTGCCAGCAGCCAAGAGGACCGGGGGAATGAAAAACTGTTTTTT; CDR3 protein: CASSQEDRGNEKLFF
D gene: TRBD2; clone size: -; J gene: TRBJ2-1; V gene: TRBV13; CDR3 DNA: TGTGCCAGCAGCCCCCCGGGGGGGACTAGCGGTAGGTCCTACAATGAGCAGTTCTTC; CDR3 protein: CASSPPGGTSGRSYNEQFF
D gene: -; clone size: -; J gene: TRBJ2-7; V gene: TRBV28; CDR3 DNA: TGTGCCAGCAGTTTGTGGACAGGTTTGGAGGGGAACTACGAGCAGTACTTC; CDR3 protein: CASSLWTGLEGNYEQYF
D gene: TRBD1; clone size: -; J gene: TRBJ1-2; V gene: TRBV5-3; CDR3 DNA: TGTGCCAGAAGCTACGGACAGGGCAACTATGGCTACACCTTC; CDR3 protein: CARSYGQGNYGYTF
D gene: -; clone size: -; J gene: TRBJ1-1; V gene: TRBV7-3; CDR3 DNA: TGTGCCAGCAGCTCCACCTTGGGGGCTTACACTGAAGCTTTCTTT; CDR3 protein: CASSSTLGAYTEAFF
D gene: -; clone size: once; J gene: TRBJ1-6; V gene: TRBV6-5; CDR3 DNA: TGTGCCAGCACCGAGTTGGGGCGTGGGGATTCACCCCTCCACTTT; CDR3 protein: CASTELGRGDSPLHF
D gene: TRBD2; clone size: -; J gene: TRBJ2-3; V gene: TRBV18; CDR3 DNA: TGTGCCAGCTCACCACCTACTTCTTTTCGGGGGGGCACAGATACGCAGTATTTT; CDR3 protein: CASSPPTSFRGGTDTQYF